This T cell receptor (beta chain) comes out of a study of blood T cell repertoires in COVID-19 (dated by TCRdb to about 2020). Background for the entire study: Samples from collaborators originated in the United States, Italy and Spain and spanned both the acute and convalescent phases of COVID-19. A de-identified subject ID, COVID-19 status, age in years and sex were almost always included in the sample metadata. Where HLA class I and class II types were available, the types were taken from metadata supplied by the sample provider, not from assay-based typing. Samples were obtained from the ongoing ImmuneRACE study (first 160 participants) and from 1,000 to 1,500 subjects provided by 6 global collaborators. The prospective study material was composed of cDNA or gDNA derived from T cells, B-cell-depleted T cells, or PBMCs. Subjects who had been exposed to COVID-19, were actively infected with it, or had recovered from it provided the deeply sampled blood TCRbeta repertoires that made up the dataset. A freely available public database, intended as a resource for researchers studying the immune response to SARS-CoV-2, is where the repertoires were released.

Each collaborating institution followed its own protocols to collect whole blood in K2EDTA tubes. For TCRbeta analysis, collaborator samples were shipped as frozen whole blood, as isolated PBMCs, or as DNA extracted from either sample type. The full study reports these points: The quantity of clinical and demographic metadata differed by source and by participant and was supplied without curation.

As to this clone: The antigen it recognizes is unknown. Base-call qualities are not available, and no considerably larger clone is one nucleotide away.

TCRbeta CDR3 regions were amplified from genomic DNA by means of the immunoSEQ Assay, a bias-controlled multiplex PCR. The study's processing was this. Nucleated cell counts per sample were estimated from amplification of reference gene primers within the assay. To quantify the absolute abundance of each unique TCRbeta CDR3 rearrangement, sequence reads were collapsed and filtered. For each sample, productive Simpson clonality was calculated as the square root of Simpson's diversity index across productive rearrangements. What TCRdb holds here is the immuneACCESS table cut down to in-frame rearrangements. Part of the clones is not present; checked against another copy, under half of the missing clones reflect an unresolved V gene, and the others are unexplained. V, J and clone size are taken as reported in that table, and D and trimming were inferred from the DNA itself. Present in this sample are approximately 65,000 clones, just over 85% of which were seen just once. The ten largest make up more than 3.5% of the sample.

Including the terminal cysteine and phenylalanine, the CDR3 comprises 14 residues. Only the CDR3 DNA stays, 42 bases, in frame from base 1. CDR1 and CDR2 (SEHNR, FQNEAQ) derive from the germline V gene (reference sequence). The V end loses 6 bases and the J end loses 4 bases, and a stretch of 15 bases separates them. Sequencing was done on a sample of peripheral blood. The receptor was derived from a man aged 45 to 65 with acute or convalescent COVID-19. The V and J genes are TRBV7-9 and TRBJ1-2; TRBD1 is a possible D gene, resting on 5 matching bases. The CDR3 sequence is CASRGRQMSYGYTF. At the DNA level, the sequence is TGTGCCAGCAGGGGCCGACAGATGAGCTATGGCTACACCTTC.